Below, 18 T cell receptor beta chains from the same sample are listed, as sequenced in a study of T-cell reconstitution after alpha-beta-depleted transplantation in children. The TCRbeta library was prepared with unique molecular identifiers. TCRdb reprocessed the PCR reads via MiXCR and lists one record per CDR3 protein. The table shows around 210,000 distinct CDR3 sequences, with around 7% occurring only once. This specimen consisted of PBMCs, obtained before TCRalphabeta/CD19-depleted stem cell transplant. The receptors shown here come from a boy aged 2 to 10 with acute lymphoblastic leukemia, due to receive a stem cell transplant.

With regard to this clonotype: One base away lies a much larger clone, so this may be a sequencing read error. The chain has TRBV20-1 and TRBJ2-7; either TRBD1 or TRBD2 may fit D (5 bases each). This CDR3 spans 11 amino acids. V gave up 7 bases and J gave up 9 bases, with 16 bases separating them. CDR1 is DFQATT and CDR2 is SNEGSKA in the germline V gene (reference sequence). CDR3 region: CSGDPSNGQYF. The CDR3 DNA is TGCAGTGGGGACCCCAGCAACGGGCAGTACTTC.

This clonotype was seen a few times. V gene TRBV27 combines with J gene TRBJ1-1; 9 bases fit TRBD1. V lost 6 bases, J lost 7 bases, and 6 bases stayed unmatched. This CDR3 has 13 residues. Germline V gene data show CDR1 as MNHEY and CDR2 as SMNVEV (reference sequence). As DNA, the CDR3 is TGTGCCAGCAGGGACAGGGGAACCCATGAAGCTTTCTTT. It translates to CASRDRGTHEAFF.

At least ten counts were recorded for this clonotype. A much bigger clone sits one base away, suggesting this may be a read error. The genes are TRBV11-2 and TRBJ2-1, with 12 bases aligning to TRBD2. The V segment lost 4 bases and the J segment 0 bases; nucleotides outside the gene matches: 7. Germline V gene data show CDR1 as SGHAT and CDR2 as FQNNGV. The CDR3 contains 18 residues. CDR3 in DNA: TGTGCCAGCAGCTCATGGCTAGCGGGGGGGAGCTCCTACAATGAGCAGTTCTTC. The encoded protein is CASSSWLAGGSSYNEQFF. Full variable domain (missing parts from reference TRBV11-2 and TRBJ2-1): EAGVAQSPRYKIIEKRQSVAFWCNPISGHATLYWYQQILGQGPKLLIQFQNNGVVDDSQLPKDRFSAERLKGVDSTLKIQPAKLEDSAVYLCASSSWLAGGSSYNEQFFGPGTRLTVL.

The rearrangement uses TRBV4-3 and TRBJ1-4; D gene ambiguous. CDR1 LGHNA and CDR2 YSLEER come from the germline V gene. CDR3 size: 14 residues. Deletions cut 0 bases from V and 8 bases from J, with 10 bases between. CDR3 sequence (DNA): TGCGCCAGCAGCCAAGATGCGGTCGGAGAAAAACTGTTTTTT. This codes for CASSQDAVGEKLFF.

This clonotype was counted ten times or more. CDR3: CASSSGTGVGEQYF. DNA for the CDR3: TGTGCCAGCAGTTCCGGGACAGGGGTTGGCGAGCAGTACTTC. V is TRBV12-3 or TRBV12-4 and J is TRBJ2-7; TRBD1 aligns across 10 bases. J lost 6 bases, V lost 4 bases, and 6 bases had no gene match. The length of the CDR3 is 14 residues.

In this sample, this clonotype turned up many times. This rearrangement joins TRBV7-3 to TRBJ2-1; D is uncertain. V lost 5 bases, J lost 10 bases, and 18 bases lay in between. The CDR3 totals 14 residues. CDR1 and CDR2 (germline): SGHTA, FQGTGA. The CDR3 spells CASSHLDRGNEQFF. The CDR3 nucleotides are TGTGCCAGCAGCCACCTGGACCGCGGCAACGAGCAGTTCTTC.

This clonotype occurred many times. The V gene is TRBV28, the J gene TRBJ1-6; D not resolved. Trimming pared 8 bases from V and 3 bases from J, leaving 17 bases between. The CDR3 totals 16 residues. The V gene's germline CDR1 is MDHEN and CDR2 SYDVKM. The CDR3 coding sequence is TGTGCCAGCCACCCTGTGAGGGAGGACTATAATTCACCCCTCCACTTT. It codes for CASHPVREDYNSPLHF.

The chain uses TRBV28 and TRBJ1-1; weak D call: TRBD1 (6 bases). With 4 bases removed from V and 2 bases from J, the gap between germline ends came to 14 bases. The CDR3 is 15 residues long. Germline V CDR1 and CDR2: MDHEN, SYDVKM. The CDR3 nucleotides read TGTGCCAGCAGTTCGGACAGATTATCAAACACTGAAGCTTTCTTT. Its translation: CASSSDRLSNTEAFF.

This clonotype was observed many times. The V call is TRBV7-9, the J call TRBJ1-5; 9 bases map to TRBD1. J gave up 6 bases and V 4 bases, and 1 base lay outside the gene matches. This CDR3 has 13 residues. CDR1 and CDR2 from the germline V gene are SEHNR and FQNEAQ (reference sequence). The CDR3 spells CASSWDRAQPQHF. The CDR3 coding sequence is TGTGCCAGCAGCTGGGACAGGGCTCAGCCCCAGCATTTT. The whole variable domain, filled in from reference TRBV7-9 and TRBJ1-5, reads DTGVSQNPRHKITKRGQNVTFRCDPISEHNRLYWYRQTLGQGPEFLTYFQNEAQLEKSRLLSDRFSAERPKGSFSTLEIQRTEQGDSAMYLCASSWDRAQPQHFGDGTRLSIL.

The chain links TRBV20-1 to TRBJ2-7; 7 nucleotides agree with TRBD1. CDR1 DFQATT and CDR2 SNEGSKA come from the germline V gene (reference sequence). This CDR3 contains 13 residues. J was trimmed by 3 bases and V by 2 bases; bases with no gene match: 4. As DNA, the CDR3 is TGCAGTGCTAGATCCGGGACAGACTACGAGCAGTACTTC. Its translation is CSARSGTDYEQYF.

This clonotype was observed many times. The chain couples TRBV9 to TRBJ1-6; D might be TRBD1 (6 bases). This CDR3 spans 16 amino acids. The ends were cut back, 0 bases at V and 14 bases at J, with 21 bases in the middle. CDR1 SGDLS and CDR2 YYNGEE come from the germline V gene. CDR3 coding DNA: TGTGCCAGCAGCGTAGGGGACGTCCTTCCAGGGGTGTCCCTCCACTTT. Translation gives CASSVGDVLPGVSLHF.

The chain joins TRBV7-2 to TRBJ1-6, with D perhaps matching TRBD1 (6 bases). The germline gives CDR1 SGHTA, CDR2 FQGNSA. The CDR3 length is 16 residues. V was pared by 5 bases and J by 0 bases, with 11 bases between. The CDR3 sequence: CASSRTESSYNSPLHF. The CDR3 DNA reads TGTGCCAGCAGCCGGACAGAGAGCTCCTATAATTCACCCCTCCACTTT.

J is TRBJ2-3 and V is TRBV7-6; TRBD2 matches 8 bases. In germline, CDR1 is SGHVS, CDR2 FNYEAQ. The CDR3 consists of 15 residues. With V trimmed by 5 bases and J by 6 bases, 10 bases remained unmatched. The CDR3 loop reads CASSPRTGGGDTQYF. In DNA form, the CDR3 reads TGTGCCAGCAGCCCTCGGACTGGCGGGGGGGATACGCAGTATTTT. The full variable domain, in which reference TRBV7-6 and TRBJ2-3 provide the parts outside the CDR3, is GAGVSQSPRYKVTKRGQDVALRCDPISGHVSLYWYRQALGQGPEFLTYFNYEAQQDKSGLPNDRFSAERPEGSISTLTIQRTEQRDSAMYRCASSPRTGGGDTQYFGPGTRLTVL.

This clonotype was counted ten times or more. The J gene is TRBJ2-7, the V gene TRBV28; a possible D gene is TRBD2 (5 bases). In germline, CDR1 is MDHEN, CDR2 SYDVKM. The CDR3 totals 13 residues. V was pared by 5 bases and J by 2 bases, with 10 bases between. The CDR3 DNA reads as TGTGCCAGCAGTCAGGTGAGGGCCTACGAGCAGTACTTC. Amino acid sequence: CASSQVRAYEQYF.

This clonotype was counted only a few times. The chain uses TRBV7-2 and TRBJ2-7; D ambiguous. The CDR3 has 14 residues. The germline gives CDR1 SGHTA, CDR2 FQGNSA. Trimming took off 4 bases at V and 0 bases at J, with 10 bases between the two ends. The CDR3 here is CASSSRTASYEQYF. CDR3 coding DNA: TGTGCCAGCAGCTCACGGACGGCCTCCTACGAGCAGTACTTC. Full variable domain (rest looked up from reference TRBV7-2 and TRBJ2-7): GAGVSQSPSNKVTEKGKDVELRCDPISGHTALYWYRQSLGQGLEFLIYFQGNSAPDKSGLPSDRFSAERTGGSVSTLTIQRTQQEDSAVYLCASSSRTASYEQYFGPGTRLTVT.

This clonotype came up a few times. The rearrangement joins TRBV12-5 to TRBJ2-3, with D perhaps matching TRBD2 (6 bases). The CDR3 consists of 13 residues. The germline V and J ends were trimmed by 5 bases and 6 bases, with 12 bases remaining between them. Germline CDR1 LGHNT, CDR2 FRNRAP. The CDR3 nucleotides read TGTGCTAGTGGTCTCTACAGCGGGGATACGCAGTATTTT. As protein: CASGLYSGDTQYF.

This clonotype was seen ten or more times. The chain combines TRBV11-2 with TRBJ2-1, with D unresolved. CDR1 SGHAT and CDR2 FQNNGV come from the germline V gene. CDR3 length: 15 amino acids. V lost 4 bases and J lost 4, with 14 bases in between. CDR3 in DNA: TGTGCCAGCAGCTCCTGGACGGACCATTACAATGAGCAGTTCTTC. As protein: CASSSWTDHYNEQFF.

In DNA, the CDR3 is TGTGCCACCTCTTTTGTGGGGGGGGGGCAATTTTGGAATGAGCAGTTCTTC. Protein sequence: CATSFVGGGQFWNEQFF. The chain uses TRBV15 and TRBJ2-1; tentatively, D is TRBD2 (7 bases). The ends were cut back, 8 bases at V and 7 bases at J, with 27 bases in the middle. The germline V gene has CDR1 LNHNV and CDR2 YYDKDF (reference sequence). The CDR3 consists of 17 residues. The full variable domain, rest sourced from reference TRBV15 and TRBJ2-1, is DAMVIQNPRYQVTQFGKPVTLSCSQTLNHNVMYWYQQKSSQAPKLLFHYYDKDFNNEADTPDNFQSRRPNTSFCFLDIRSPGLGDTAMYLCATSFVGGGQFWNEQFFGPGTRLTVL.